This passage covers 19 T cell receptor beta chains from one sample sequenced in a study of blood T cell repertoires in COVID-19. Clones were read by immunoSEQ multiplex PCR, and TCRdb kept only the in-frame ones, dropping some. Of roughly 100,000 clones in the sample, nearly 90% were seen once. Sequenced material: peripheral blood. All receptors come from a man in his forties or fifties in a cohort sampled during active COVID-19.

The rearrangement uses TRBV6-5 and TRBJ2-5, with D possibly TRBD2 on 5 matching bases. Trimming stripped 4 bases from V and 2 bases from J, with 5 bases between. CDR3 length: 12 residues. Germline V CDR1 and CDR2: MNHEY, SVGAGI. CDR3 DNA sequence: TGTGCCAGCAGTTCGGGGCAAGAGACCCAGTACTTC. It translates to CASSSGQETQYF.

This clone has a single count. This chain joins TRBV5-1 and TRBJ1-1, with TRBD1 matching 9 bases. CDR3 size: 15 residues. Germline CDR1 is SGHRS and CDR2 is YFSETQ. J was trimmed by 4 bases and V by 0 bases; bases with no gene match: 4. The CDR3, as DNA: TGCGCCAGCAGCTTGGAGACAGGGGGTTTCACTGAAGCTTTCTTT. As protein: CASSLETGGFTEAFF. Filled out from reference TRBV5-1 and TRBJ1-1, the complete variable domain reads KAGVTQTPRYLIKTRGQQVTLSCSPISGHRSVSWYQQTPGQGLQFLFEYFSETQRNKGNFPGRFSGRQFSNSRSEMNVSTLELGDSALYLCASSLETGGFTEAFFGQGTRLTVV.

This sequence joins TRBV7-6 and TRBJ2-7; maybe TRBD2 (6 bases). CDR3 size: 15 residues. The ends were cut back, 0 bases at V and 5 bases at J, with 14 bases in the middle. Looked up from germline, CDR1 is SGHVS and CDR2 is FNYEAQ. For the CDR3, the DNA is TGTGCCAGCAGCTTAGCTGGGACGGAGGGCGACGAGCAGTACTTC. Its translation is CASSLAGTEGDEQYF.

This chain joins TRBV29-1 and TRBJ2-7; 8 bases line up with TRBD1. V lost 0 bases to trimming and J lost 3 bases; unmatched junction nucleotides: 4. The germline gives CDR1 SQVTM, CDR2 ANQGSEA. The CDR3 sequence is 14 residues long. The CDR3 coding sequence is TGCAGCGTTGAAGATTATGGACAGGGCTACGAGCAGTACTTC. This gives the protein CSVEDYGQGYEQYF.

V is TRBV19 and J is TRBJ1-6; D remains unclear. V was trimmed by 9 bases and J by 1 base, leaving 7 bases between them. The CDR3 length is 13 residues. Germline CDR1 LNHDA, CDR2 SQIVND (reference sequence). As DNA, the CDR3 is TGTGCCAGCACCGAGTCCTATAATTCACCCCTCCACTTT. Protein product: CASTESYNSPLHF.

The chain has TRBV5-5 and TRBJ2-4, with D tentatively TRBD2 (6 bases). CDR1 and CDR2 from the germline V gene are SGHKS and YYEKEE (reference sequence). The V and J ends lost 0 bases and 0 bases respectively, with 10 bases between them. The CDR3 consists of 16 residues. CDR3 nucleotide sequence: TGTGCCAGCAGCTTGGGTGGGGGGTTAGCCAAAAACATTCAGTACTTC. It encodes CASSLGGGLAKNIQYF.

The J gene is TRBJ2-2, the V gene TRBV7-6, with TRBD1 identical over 7 bases. The CDR3 has 16 amino acids. The trim removed 5 bases at V and 6 bases at J, leaving 12 bases unmatched. Germline CDR1 is SGHVS and CDR2 is FNYEAQ. CDR3 sequence: CASSGRQGLSSGELFF. CDR3 in DNA: TGTGCCAGCAGCGGGCGACAGGGTTTATCTTCCGGGGAGCTGTTTTTT.

The chain is built from TRBV5-1 and TRBJ1-3; the match to TRBD1 covers 7 bases. There are 14 residues in the CDR3. Germline V CDR1 and CDR2: SGHRS, YFSETQ. V was pared by 4 bases and J by 6 bases, with 7 bases of the junction left unmatched. The CDR3 sequence: CASSPDRAKNTIYF. The CDR3 DNA reads as TGCGCCAGCAGCCCCGACAGGGCCAAAAACACCATATATTTT.

This chain uses TRBV21-1 with TRBJ1-5; the table calls TRBD1, which could not be checked here. TRBV21-1 constitutes a pseudogene. CDR3 length equals 16 residues. The CDR3 sequence: CASSKPDREDVEPQHF. The DNA of the CDR3 is TGTGCCAGCAGCAAGCCTGACAGGGAGGATGTGGAGCCCCAGCATTTT.

Here the CDR3 reads CATSDPGKSLASETQYF. CDR3 DNA: TGTGCCACCAGTGATCCCGGGAAATCTCTGGCCTCGGAGACCCAGTACTTC. This chain uses TRBV24-1 with TRBJ2-5, with D tentatively TRBD2 (5 bases). Germline CDR1 reads KGHDR; CDR2 reads SFDVKD. Trimming removed 3 bases at V and 5 bases at J, with 21 bases between. There are 17 residues in the CDR3.

The genes are TRBV6-6 and TRBJ1-1; TRBD1 aligns across 7 bases. Germline V lookup: CDR1 MNHNY, CDR2 SVGAGI (reference sequence). The CDR3 is made up of 14 amino acids. Unmatched junction bases numbered 9, after V lost 5 bases and J lost 6 bases. The CDR3 loop is CASSVLTGKAEAFF. The DNA for the CDR3 is TGTGCCAGCAGTGTTTTGACAGGGAAGGCTGAAGCTTTCTTT.

This chain uses TRBV19 with TRBJ1-2; possible D gene TRBD1, 5 bases. There are 13 residues in the CDR3. Trimming shortened V by 6 bases and J by 0 bases, and 8 bases separated the two germline ends. From germline, CDR1 is LNHDA and CDR2 SQIVND (reference sequence). The CDR3, as DNA: TGTGCCAGTAGCCCGACAGCTAACTATGGCTACACCTTC. The encoded protein is CASSPTANYGYTF. Full variable domain (outside the CDR3, taken from reference TRBV19 and TRBJ1-2): DGGITQSPKYLFRKEGQNVTLSCEQNLNHDAMYWYRQDPGQGLRLIYYSQIVNDFQKGDIAEGYSVSREKKESFPLTVTSAQKNPTAFYLCASSPTANYGYTFGSGTRLTVV.

The chain employs TRBV6-5 and TRBJ2-1, with 8 bases that match TRBD1. Germline loops: CDR1 MNHEY, CDR2 SVGAGI. With V trimmed by 6 bases and J by 6 bases, 7 bases remained unmatched. The CDR3 consists of 14 residues. Here the CDR3 reads CASRRTGRSNEQFF. Here the CDR3 DNA reads TGTGCCAGCAGGCGGACAGGGCGAAGCAATGAGCAGTTCTTC.

The J gene is TRBJ2-2, the V gene TRBV9, with D possibly TRBD2 on 6 matching bases. In germline, CDR1 is SGDLS, CDR2 YYNGEE. The CDR3 contains 15 residues. Trimming removed 3 bases at V and 4 bases at J, with 13 bases between. The CDR3 is CASSARDLGTGELFF. The DNA of the CDR3 is TGTGCCAGCAGCGCACGGGACTTGGGCACCGGGGAGCTGTTTTTT.

The chain combines TRBV24-1 with TRBJ1-2; the D gene is possibly TRBD1 (6 bases). Germline values: CDR1 KGHDR, CDR2 SFDVKD. Trimming removed 3 bases at V and 8 bases at J, with 15 bases between. The CDR3 sequence is 14 residues long. CDR3 protein: CATSDQGIQYGYTF. The CDR3 nucleotides read TGTGCCACCAGTGATCAGGGGATTCAGTACGGCTACACCTTC.

V is TRBV29-1 and J is TRBJ1-5, with 8 bases lining up with TRBD1. The CDR3 is 14 residues long. CDR1 is SQVTM and CDR2 is ANQGSEA in the germline V gene. With 7 bases clipped from V and 4 bases from J, the junction kept 9 bases outside the gene matches. The CDR3 nucleotides are TGCAGCGCTACGGTCGGACAGGGAAATCAGCCCCAGCATTTT. Amino acid sequence: CSATVGQGNQPQHF. The full variable domain, rest sourced from reference TRBV29-1 and TRBJ1-5, is SAVISQKPSRDICQRGTSLTIQCQVDSQVTMMFWYRQQPGQSLTLIATANQGSEATYESGFVIDKFPISRPNLTFSTLTVSNMSPEDSSIYLCSATVGQGNQPQHFGDGTRLSIL.

V gene TRBV18 combines with J gene TRBJ1-5, with D perhaps TRBD1 (6 bases). Trimming cost V 3 bases and J 2 bases, with 11 bases left between them. The V gene's germline CDR1 is KGHSH and CDR2 LQKENI. The CDR3 sequence is 15 residues long. CDR3 nucleotides: TGTGCCAGCTCACCGCGGGCAGGGGGCAATCAGCCCCAGCATTTT. Amino acid sequence: CASSPRAGGNQPQHF. Complete variable domain (other parts from reference TRBV18 and TRBJ1-5): NAGVMQNPRHLVRRRGQEARLRCSPMKGHSHVYWYRQLPEEGLKFMVYLQKENIIDESGMPKERFSAEFPKEGPSILRIQQVVRGDSAAYFCASSPRAGGNQPQHFGDGTRLSIL.

The J gene is TRBJ1-6, the V gene TRBV6-1; D possibly corresponds to TRBD1 (6 bases). Germline V lookup: CDR1 MNHNS, CDR2 SASEGT. V dropped 2 bases and J dropped 4 bases, with 9 bases sitting between them. The CDR3 sequence is 15 residues long. For the CDR3, the DNA is TGTGCCAGCAGTGAACCGGACAGATATAATTCACCCCTCCACTTT. Translation: CASSEPDRYNSPLHF.

The chain combines TRBV19 with TRBJ1-1; D is uncertain. Per the germline V gene, CDR1 is LNHDA and CDR2 is SQIVND (reference sequence). The V end lost 0 bases, the J end lost 3 bases, and 11 bases lay between the germline ends. The CDR3 has 15 residues. The CDR3 here is CASSIDPRSYTEAFF. In nucleotides, the CDR3 is TGTGCCAGTAGTATAGATCCGAGATCGTACACTGAAGCTTTCTTT.